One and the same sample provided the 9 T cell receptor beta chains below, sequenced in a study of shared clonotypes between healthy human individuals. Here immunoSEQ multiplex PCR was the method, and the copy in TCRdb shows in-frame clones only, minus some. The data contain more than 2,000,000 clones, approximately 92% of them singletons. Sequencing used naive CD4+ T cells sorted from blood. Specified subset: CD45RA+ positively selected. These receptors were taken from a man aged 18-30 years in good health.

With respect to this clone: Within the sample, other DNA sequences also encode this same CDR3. The CDR3 DNA sequence: TGTGCCATCAGTGACGGACAGGGAGGCGGCTACACCTTC. Translated: CAISDGQGGGYTF. The genes are TRBV10-3 and TRBJ1-2, with TRBD1 identical over 8 bases. The CDR3 has 13 residues. Germline assignment: CDR1 ENHRY and CDR2 SYGVKD. V dropped 3 bases and J dropped 8; count of bases not matched to a gene: 5.

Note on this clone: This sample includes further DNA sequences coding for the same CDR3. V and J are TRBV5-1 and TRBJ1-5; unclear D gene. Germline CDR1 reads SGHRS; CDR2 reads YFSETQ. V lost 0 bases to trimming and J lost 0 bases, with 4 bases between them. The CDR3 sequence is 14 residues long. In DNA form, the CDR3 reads TGCGCCAGCAGCTTGGACAGTAGCAATCAGCCCCAGCATTTT. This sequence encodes CASSLDSSNQPQHF.

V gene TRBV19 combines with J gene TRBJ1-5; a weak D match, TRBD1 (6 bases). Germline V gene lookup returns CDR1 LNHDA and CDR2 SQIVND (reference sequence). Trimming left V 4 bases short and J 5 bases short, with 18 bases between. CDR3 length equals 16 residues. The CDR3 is CASSTTGMKGHQPQHF. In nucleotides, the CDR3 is TGTGCCAGTAGTACCACAGGGATGAAGGGGCATCAGCCCCAGCATTTT.

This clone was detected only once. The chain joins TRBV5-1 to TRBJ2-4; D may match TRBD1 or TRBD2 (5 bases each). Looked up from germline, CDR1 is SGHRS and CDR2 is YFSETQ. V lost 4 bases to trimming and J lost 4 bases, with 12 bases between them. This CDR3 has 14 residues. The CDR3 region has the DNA TGCGCCAGCAGCCCTGGGACGGAGAAAAACATTCAGTACTTC. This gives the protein CASSPGTEKNIQYF. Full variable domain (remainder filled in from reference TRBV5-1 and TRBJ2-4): KAGVTQTPRYLIKTRGQQVTLSCSPISGHRSVSWYQQTPGQGLQFLFEYFSETQRNKGNFPGRFSGRQFSNSRSEMNVSTLELGDSALYLCASSPGTEKNIQYFGAGTRLSVL.

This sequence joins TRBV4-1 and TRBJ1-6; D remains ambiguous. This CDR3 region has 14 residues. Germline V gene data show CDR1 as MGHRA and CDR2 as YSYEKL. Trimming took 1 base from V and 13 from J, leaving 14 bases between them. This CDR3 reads CASSQGTGWLPLHF. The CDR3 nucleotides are TGCGCCAGCAGCCAAGGGACGGGGTGGTTGCCCCTCCACTTT.

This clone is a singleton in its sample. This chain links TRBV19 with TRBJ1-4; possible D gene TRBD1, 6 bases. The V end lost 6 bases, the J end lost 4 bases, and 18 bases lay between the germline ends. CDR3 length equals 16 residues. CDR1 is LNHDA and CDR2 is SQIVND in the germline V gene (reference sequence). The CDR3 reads CASSDLVDSLNEKLFF. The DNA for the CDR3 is TGTGCCAGTAGCGACCTGGTGGACAGTCTTAATGAAAAACTGTTTTTT.

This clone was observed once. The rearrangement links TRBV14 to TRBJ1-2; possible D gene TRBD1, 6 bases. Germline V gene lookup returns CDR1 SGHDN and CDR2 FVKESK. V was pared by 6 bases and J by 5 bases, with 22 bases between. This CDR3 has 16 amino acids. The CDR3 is CASSRGGAGQIYGYTF. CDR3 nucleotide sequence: TGTGCCAGCAGTCGAGGGGGAGCCGGCCAGATATATGGCTACACCTTC. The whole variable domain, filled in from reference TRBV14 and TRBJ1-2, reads EAGVTQFPSHSVIEKGQTVTLRCDPISGHDNLYWYRRVMGKEIKFLLHFVKESKQDESGMPNNRFLAERTGGTYSTLKVQPAELEDSGVYFCASSRGGAGQIYGYTFGSGTRLTVV.

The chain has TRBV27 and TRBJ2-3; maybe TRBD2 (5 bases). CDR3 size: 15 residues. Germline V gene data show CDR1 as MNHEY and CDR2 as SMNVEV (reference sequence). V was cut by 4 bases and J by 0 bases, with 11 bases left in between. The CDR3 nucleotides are TGTGCCAGCAGTTATAGCGTAACTAGCACAGATACGCAGTATTTT. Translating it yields CASSYSVTSTDTQYF.

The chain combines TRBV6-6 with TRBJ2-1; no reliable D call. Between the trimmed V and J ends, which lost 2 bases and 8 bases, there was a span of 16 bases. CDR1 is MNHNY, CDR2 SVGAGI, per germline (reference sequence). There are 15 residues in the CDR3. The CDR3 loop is CASSYLGPVIDEQFF. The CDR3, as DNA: TGTGCCAGCAGTTACCTTGGACCGGTTATTGATGAGCAGTTCTTC.